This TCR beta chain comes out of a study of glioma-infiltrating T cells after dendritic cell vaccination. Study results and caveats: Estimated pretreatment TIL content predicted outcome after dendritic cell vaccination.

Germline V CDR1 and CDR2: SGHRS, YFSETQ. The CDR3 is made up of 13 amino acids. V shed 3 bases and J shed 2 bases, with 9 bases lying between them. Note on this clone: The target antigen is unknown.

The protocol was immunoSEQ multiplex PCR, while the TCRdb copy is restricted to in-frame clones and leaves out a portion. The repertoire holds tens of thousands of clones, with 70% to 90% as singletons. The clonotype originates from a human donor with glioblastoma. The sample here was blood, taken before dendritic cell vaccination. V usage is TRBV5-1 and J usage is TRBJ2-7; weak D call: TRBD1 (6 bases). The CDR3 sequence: CASSSGQTYEQYF. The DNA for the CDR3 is TGCGCCAGCAGCTCCGGACAGACCTACGAGCAGTACTTC.